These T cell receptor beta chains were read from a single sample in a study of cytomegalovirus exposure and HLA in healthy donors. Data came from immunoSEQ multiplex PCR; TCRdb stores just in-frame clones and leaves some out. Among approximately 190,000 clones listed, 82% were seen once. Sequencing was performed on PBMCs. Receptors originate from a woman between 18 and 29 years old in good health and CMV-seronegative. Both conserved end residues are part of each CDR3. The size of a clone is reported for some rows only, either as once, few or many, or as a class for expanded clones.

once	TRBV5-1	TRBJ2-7	CASSPVPGVTYEQYF
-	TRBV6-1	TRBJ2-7	CASSSLPGGYEQYF
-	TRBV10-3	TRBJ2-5	CAISNRQGETQYF
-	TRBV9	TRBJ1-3	CASSGTGFGNTIYF
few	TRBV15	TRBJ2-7	CATSRREGLFHEQYF
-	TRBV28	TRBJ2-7	CASSPRGTGSHEQYF
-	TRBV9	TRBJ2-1	CASSARGGGTSGEQFF
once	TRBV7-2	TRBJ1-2	CASSPSFGVGYTF
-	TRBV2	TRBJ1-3	CASSDSSGNTIYF
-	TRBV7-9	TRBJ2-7	CASSLAAGYAYEQYF
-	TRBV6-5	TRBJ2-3	CASSYDSGGGTDTQYF
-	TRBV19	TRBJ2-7	CASSIVRDSYEQYF
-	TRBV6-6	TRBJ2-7	CASSYSTTVSYEQYF
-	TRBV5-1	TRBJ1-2	CASSEQGIDYGYTF
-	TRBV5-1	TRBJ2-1	CASTAVPGHEIYNEQFF
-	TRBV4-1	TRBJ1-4	CASSRGDAGRGEKLFF
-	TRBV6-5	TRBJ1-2	CASSYSGTVGMGYTF
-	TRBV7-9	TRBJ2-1	CASSLALGDEQFF
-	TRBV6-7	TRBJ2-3	CASSRTSRIADTQYF
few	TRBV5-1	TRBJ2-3	CASSPGQGVPGDTQYF
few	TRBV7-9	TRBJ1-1	CASTFRGDTEAFF
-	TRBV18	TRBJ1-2	CASSTTGQGAYGYTF
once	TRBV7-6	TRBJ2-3	CASSSGLAGGRVDTQYF
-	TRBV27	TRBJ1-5	CASSVQAGGSQPQHF
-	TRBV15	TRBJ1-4	CATSREGATNEKLFF
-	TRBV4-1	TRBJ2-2	CASSQVGEGTGELFF
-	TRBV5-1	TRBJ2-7	CASSHRLTYEQYF
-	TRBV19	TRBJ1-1	CASSPGPVAEAFF
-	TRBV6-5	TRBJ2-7	CASSYSPETYEQYF
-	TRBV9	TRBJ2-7	CASSPGLAGSYEQYF
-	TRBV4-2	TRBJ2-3	CASSQDQRSTGTDTQYF
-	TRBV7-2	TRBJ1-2	CASSPQGADTTNYGYTF
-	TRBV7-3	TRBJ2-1	CASSLIPGQNEQFF
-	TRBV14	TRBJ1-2	CASSQESYDYGYTF
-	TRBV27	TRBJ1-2	CASSLGTGYGYTF
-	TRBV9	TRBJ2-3	CASSVEAGGRGTDTQYF
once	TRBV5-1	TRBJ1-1	CASSLGQGAPAFF
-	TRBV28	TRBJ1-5	CASITGSNQPQHF
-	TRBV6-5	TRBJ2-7	CASSRGQGFEQYF
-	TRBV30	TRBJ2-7	CAWSAGSNYEQYF
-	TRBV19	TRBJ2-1	CASSTGGNYNEQFF
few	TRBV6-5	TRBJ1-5	CASSRTGQDNQPQHF
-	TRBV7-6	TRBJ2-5	CASSSGLARQETQYF
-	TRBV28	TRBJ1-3	CASSLDRVTKSTIYF
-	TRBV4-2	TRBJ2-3	CASSPRIDSGETQYF
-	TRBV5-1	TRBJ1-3	CASSLGGVSGNTIYF
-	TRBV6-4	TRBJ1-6	CASSEHQVGDNSPLHF
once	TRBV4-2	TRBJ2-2	CASSQDLDLSTGELFF
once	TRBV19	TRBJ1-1	CASSSRDRGEGEAFF
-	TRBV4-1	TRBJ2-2	CASSQDSLVRELFF
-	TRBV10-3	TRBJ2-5	CAISERQAQETQYF
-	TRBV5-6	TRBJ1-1	CASSPPPGNTEAFF
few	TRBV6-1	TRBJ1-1	CTSRSTVLNTEAFF